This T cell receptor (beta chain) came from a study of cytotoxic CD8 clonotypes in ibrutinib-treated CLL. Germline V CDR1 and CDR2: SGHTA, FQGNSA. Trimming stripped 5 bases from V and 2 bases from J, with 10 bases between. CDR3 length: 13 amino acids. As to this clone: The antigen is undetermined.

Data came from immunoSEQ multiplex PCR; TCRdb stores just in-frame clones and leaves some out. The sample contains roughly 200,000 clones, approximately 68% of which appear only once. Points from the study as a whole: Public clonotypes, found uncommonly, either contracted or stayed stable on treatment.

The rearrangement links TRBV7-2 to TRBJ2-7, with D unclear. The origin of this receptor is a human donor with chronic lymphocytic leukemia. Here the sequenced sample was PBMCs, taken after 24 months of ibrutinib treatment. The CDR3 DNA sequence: TGTGCCAGCAGCCTTGTCCGGGCCTACGAGCAGTACTTC. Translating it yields CASSLVRAYEQYF.